These 14 T cell receptor beta chains were all obtained from the same sample, sequenced in a study of blood T cells in healthy people across ages. A J-beta primer mix and a sample-barcoded 5' primer were used in a second PCR of about 7 to 12 cycles. Via MiXCR, TCRdb re-called the 5' RACE reads, giving one row per CDR3 protein. The data contain 850,000 to 1,000,000 distinct CDR3 sequences, 45% to 50% of them seen just once; the ten biggest clones take up under 15%. Sequenced: blood. These receptors all stem from a man younger than 45 in good health.

A few counts support this clonotype. The chain carries TRBV4-3 and TRBJ2-6; the D call may be TRBD1 or TRBD2 (5 bases each). The CDR3 has 18 amino acids. V dropped 0 bases and J dropped 2 bases, with 14 bases sitting between them. Germline V CDR1 and CDR2: LGHNA, YSLEER. In nucleotides, the CDR3 is TGCGCCAGCAGCCAAGATCCTGGGGGATTGGCTGGGGCCAACGTCCTGACTTTC. Translation: CASSQDPGGLAGANVLTF.

The chain combines TRBV14 with TRBJ1-6; 7 bases agree with TRBD1. The CDR3 spans 14 residues. V dropped 0 bases and J dropped 10; count of bases not matched to a gene: 3. Germline values: CDR1 SGHDN, CDR2 FVKESK. CDR3 DNA: TGTGCCAGCAGCCAAGAACAGGGGAACTCACCCCTCCACTTT. Translated: CASSQEQGNSPLHF.

The chain combines TRBV28 with TRBJ2-5; 7 positions match TRBD1. The length of the CDR3 is 15 residues. V lost 3 bases and J lost 1; bases outside the gene matches: 5. Germline V gene sequence: CDR1 MDHEN, CDR2 SYDVKM. The CDR3 reads CASSLQQGTQETQYF. CDR3 nucleotide sequence: TGTGCCAGCAGTTTGCAACAGGGGACCCAAGAGACCCAGTACTTC.

This rearrangement joins TRBV6-5 to TRBJ1-2, with TRBD1 as a possible D gene (5 bases). CDR1 and CDR2 (germline): MNHEY, SVGAGI. The CDR3 length is 14 residues. Trimming removed 0 bases from V and 7 bases from J, with 12 bases in between. CDR3 protein: CASSYSSGLGGYTF. In nucleotides, the CDR3 is TGTGCCAGCAGTTACTCGTCGGGGCTCGGTGGCTACACCTTC.

This chain joins TRBV20-1 and TRBJ2-3; 10 bases map to TRBD2. The V gene end was trimmed by 5 bases and the J gene end by 4 bases; junction bases not matched to a gene: 6. Germline V gene data show CDR1 as DFQATT and CDR2 as SNEGSKA (reference sequence). This CDR3 has 14 amino acids. CDR3 bases: TGCAGTGCTGTGGGACTAGCGTGGGCAGATACGCAGTATTTT. The encoded protein is CSAVGLAWADTQYF.

The chain employs TRBV6-2 or TRBV6-3 and TRBJ2-7; D might be TRBD1 (6 bases). V was pared by 0 bases and J by 2 bases, with 20 bases between. The CDR3 totals 18 residues. Germline lookup yields CDR1 MNHEY and CDR2 SVGEGT. The CDR3 bases are TGTGCCAGCAGTTACTCTTCCCAGGACAGCGTAAGGGCCTACGAGCAGTACTTC. Its translation: CASSYSSQDSVRAYEQYF.

This clonotype occurred a few times. The CDR3 is CASSITSGGPEQFF. The DNA of the CDR3 is TGTGCCAGCAGCATTACTAGCGGGGGGCCGGAGCAGTTCTTC. This chain joins TRBV14 and TRBJ2-1; 12 bases map to TRBD2. Germline V lookup: CDR1 SGHDN, CDR2 FVKESK. Germline trimming cut 5 bases from V and 10 bases from J; bases unmatched to any gene: 6. CDR3 length equals 14 residues. The full variable domain, its missing parts supplied by reference TRBV14 and TRBJ2-1, is EAGVTQFPSHSVIEKGQTVTLRCDPISGHDNLYWYRRVMGKEIKFLLHFVKESKQDESGMPNNRFLAERTGGTYSTLKVQPAELEDSGVYFCASSITSGGPEQFFGPGTRLTVL.

The chain combines TRBV20-1 with TRBJ2-5, with unresolved D. CDR1 and CDR2 (germline): DFQATT, SNEGSKA (reference sequence). V dropped 3 bases and J dropped 3 bases, with 14 bases sitting between them. The CDR3 has 14 amino acids. CDR3 coding DNA: TGCAGTGCTAGCTCCTGGGTTAGGGAAGAGACCCAGTACTTC. Residues: CSASSWVREETQYF.

This clonotype was seen a few times. The chain employs TRBV3-1 and TRBJ2-3, with D possibly being TRBD2 (5 bases). Deletions cut 1 base from V and 6 bases from J, with 17 bases between. The germline gives CDR1 LGHDT, CDR2 YNNKEL (reference sequence). This CDR3 is 16 amino acids long. The CDR3 nucleotides are TGTGCCAGCAGCCAAGCTTCCCTCGTGGGAGCGGATACGCAGTATTTT. Protein sequence: CASSQASLVGADTQYF.

V gene TRBV20-1 combines with J gene TRBJ2-7; maybe TRBD1 (5 bases). V gave up 7 bases and J gave up 2 bases, with 18 bases separating them. This CDR3 spans 14 amino acids. In germline, CDR1 is DFQATT, CDR2 SNEGSKA (reference sequence). This chain's CDR3 is CSGFRGTLTYEQYF. The CDR3 DNA is TGCAGTGGCTTTAGGGGTACTTTGACCTACGAGCAGTACTTC.

This rearrangement joins TRBV9 to TRBJ1-1; no clear D. The CDR3 loop spans 13 amino acids. V was pared by 0 bases and J by 3 bases, with 6 bases between. The germline CDR1 and CDR2 sequences are SGDLS and YYNGEE. In DNA, the CDR3 is TGTGCCAGCAGCGTAGTTGAGGACACTGAAGCTTTCTTT. Its protein product is CASSVVEDTEAFF.

This chain joins TRBV27 and TRBJ2-1; 9 bases fit TRBD1. The end of the DNA fits TRBJ2-7 better, so the J call may be wrong. CDR3 length equals 16 residues. Germline CDR1 MNHEY, CDR2 SMNVEV (reference sequence). CDR3 in amino acids: CASSLKPRTGVNEQYF. DNA for the CDR3: TGTGCCAGCAGTTTAAAACCAAGGACAGGGGTAAATGAGCAGTACTTC.

The rearrangement joins TRBV6-1 to TRBJ2-3, with D possibly called TRBD1 or TRBD2 (5 bases each). V lost 6 bases, J lost 1 base, and 17 bases lay in between. Germline V gene data show CDR1 as MNHNS and CDR2 as SASEGT. The length of the CDR3 is 16 residues. Written as DNA, the CDR3 is TGTGCCAGCAGGTTGGCCGGGACCAGGGGCACAGATACGCAGTATTTT. The encoded protein is CASRLAGTRGTDTQYF.

This clonotype was counted between two and nine times. The chain combines TRBV28 with TRBJ1-1, with TRBD1 matching 7 bases. The CDR3 is 15 amino acids. CDR1 is MDHEN and CDR2 is SYDVKM in the germline V gene. With 7 bases clipped from V and 1 base from J, the junction kept 9 bases outside the gene matches. The CDR3: CASTVGGTANTEAFF. CDR3 DNA: TGTGCCAGCACCGTGGGGGGGACAGCGAACACTGAAGCTTTCTTT.